One and the same sample provided the 3 T cell receptor beta chains below, sequenced in a study of metastatic and nonmetastatic thyroid tumors. MiXCR was used by TCRdb to re-call the PCR reads. Among over 7,500 clones listed, roughly 9.7% were seen once. Not a single patient had been given any form of treatment at any point before undergoing thyroid surgery. The sample comprised tumor tissue. The source of these receptors is a female donor with papillary thyroid cancer or a benign thyroid nodule (not recorded which). Some clones in this sample may be carry-over from other donors' samples.

The chain links TRBV7-8 to TRBJ2-7; possibly TRBD2 for D (6 bases). This CDR3 comprises 13 residues. V was cut by 1 base and J by 7 bases, with 11 bases left in between. From germline, CDR1 is SGHVS and CDR2 FQNEAQ. The DNA of the CDR3 is TGTGCCAGCAGCTTAGGGGACTTTAGAGAGCAGTACTTC. Translation gives CASSLGDFREQYF.

This clone appeared many times. One base away lies a much larger clone, so this may be a sequencing read error. Other DNA variants within this sample encode the same CDR3. The gene calls are TRBV28 and TRBJ2-2, with TRBD1 matching 10 bases. V was clipped by 5 bases and J by 6 bases; unmatched bases: 9. Germline values: CDR1 MDHEN, CDR2 SYDVKM. CDR3 size: 16 residues. This chain's CDR3 is CASSRLTGGAPGELFF. The CDR3 coding sequence is TGTGCCAGCAGTCGATTGACAGGGGGCGCCCCCGGGGAGCTGTTTTTT.

This clone occurred many times. The chain employs TRBV5-5 and TRBJ2-6, with no clear D. This CDR3 has 15 residues. Trimming took off 2 bases at V and 2 bases at J, with 8 bases between the two ends. Per germline, CDR1 SGHKS and CDR2 YYEKEE (reference sequence). The CDR3 DNA sequence: TGTGCCAGCAGCTTATCAGGAGCTGGGGCCAACGTCCTGACTTTC. It translates to CASSLSGAGANVLTF.